These 17 T cell receptor beta chains were sequenced from one sample in a study of blood T cell repertoires in COVID-19. Generated by immunoSEQ multiplex PCR, the TCRdb table keeps only in-frame clones and is missing some. This table holds around 68,000 clones, roughly four fifths found once. Sequencing was carried out using peripheral blood. Every receptor here comes from a human donor in a cohort sampled during active COVID-19.

V usage is TRBV2 and J usage is TRBJ1-1, with D perhaps matching TRBD1 (5 bases). The CDR3 length is 14 residues. The germline V and J ends were trimmed by 6 bases and 0 bases, with 11 bases remaining between them. The germline CDR1 and CDR2 sequences are SNHLY and FYNNEI. The CDR3 is CASSTTVLNTEAFF. The CDR3 region has the DNA TGTGCCAGCAGCACGACAGTTCTGAACACTGAAGCTTTCTTT.

The V gene is TRBV7-6, the J gene TRBJ1-4; a possible D gene is TRBD1 (5 bases). Germline V gene data show CDR1 as SGHVS and CDR2 as FNYEAQ. V was cut by 5 bases and J by 7 bases, with 17 bases left in between. CDR3 length: 15 amino acids. This CDR3 reads CASSRESGTGEKLFF. The CDR3 region has the DNA TGTGCCAGCAGCCGGGAGTCGGGGACGGGTGAAAAACTGTTTTTT.

This clone was observed a single time. The chain combines TRBV4-2 with TRBJ1-1; a weak D match, TRBD1 (5 bases). The CDR3 length is 15 residues. V shed 5 bases and J shed 1 base, with 14 bases lying between them. The germline CDR1 and CDR2 sequences are LGHNA and YNFKEQ. Here the CDR3 reads CASSDEGGANTEAFF. For the CDR3, the DNA is TGTGCCAGCAGCGACGAAGGCGGGGCGAACACTGAAGCTTTCTTT.

This chain connects TRBV6-5 to TRBJ2-1, with D maybe TRBD2 (5 bases). V lost 4 bases, J lost 6 bases, and 13 bases lay in between. From germline, CDR1 is MNHEY and CDR2 SVGAGI. The CDR3 contains 14 residues. CDR3 protein: CASSSSRALNEQFF. The DNA of the CDR3 is TGTGCCAGCAGTTCTAGCCGGGCCCTCAATGAGCAGTTCTTC.

This chain links TRBV6-1 with TRBJ2-3, with 8 bases identical to TRBD2. The CDR3 loop spans 16 amino acids. Germline CDR1 is MNHNS and CDR2 is SASEGT. V shed 4 bases and J 4 bases; nucleotides not matched to a gene: 10. The CDR3 DNA follows: TGTGCCAGCAGTGCGCTGCTAGCGGGCTCTGCAGATACGCAGTATTTT. Residues: CASSALLAGSADTQYF.

The CDR3 spells CATSGGADLDGTF. DNA for the CDR3: TGTGCCACCAGCGGCGGGGCAGACCTGGATGGGACCTTC. V usage is TRBV15 and J usage is TRBJ1-2, with D perhaps matching TRBD1 (5 bases). The CDR3 covers 13 residues. Per the germline V gene, CDR1 is LNHNV and CDR2 is YYDKDF (reference sequence). V was clipped by 5 bases and J by 14 bases, with 21 bases between them. Full variable domain (outside the CDR3, taken from reference TRBV15 and TRBJ1-2): DAMVIQNPRYQVTQFGKPVTLSCSQTLNHNVMYWYQQKSSQAPKLLFHYYDKDFNNEADTPDNFQSRRPNTSFCFLDIRSPGLGDTAMYLCATSGGADLDGTFGSGTRLTVV.

The chain links TRBV11-2 to TRBJ1-6, with unresolved D. V was shortened by 3 bases and J by 5 bases, with 8 bases between the two germline ends. Germline V gene lookup returns CDR1 SGHAT and CDR2 FQNNGV. The CDR3 covers 14 residues. The CDR3 reads CASSFRGNNSPLHF. The CDR3 DNA sequence: TGTGCCAGCAGCTTTAGAGGAAATAATTCACCCCTCCACTTT.

CDR3 sequence reads: CAWSLGQGRLRLFF. The CDR3 DNA sequence: TGTGCCTGGAGCCTGGGACAGGGAAGGCTGCGACTGTTTTTT. J is TRBJ1-4 and V is TRBV30; 9 bases line up with TRBD1. The germline V gene has CDR1 GTSNPN and CDR2 SVGIG (reference sequence). This CDR3 spans 14 amino acids. Trimming took 3 bases from V and 13 from J; bases not matched to a gene: 12.

This chain connects TRBV7-6 to TRBJ2-2; a weak D match, TRBD2 (6 bases). The CDR3 sequence is 15 residues long. Germline V lookup: CDR1 SGHVS, CDR2 FNYEAQ. V dropped 0 bases and J dropped 4 bases, with 9 bases sitting between them. CDR3 protein: CASSLAAGSTGELFF. As DNA, the CDR3 is TGTGCCAGCAGCTTAGCGGCGGGGAGCACCGGGGAGCTGTTTTTT.

The chain employs TRBV20-1 and TRBJ2-7, with D unclear. The V end was cut by 6 bases, the J end by 2 bases, with 8 bases between. This CDR3 is 11 amino acids long. Germline V gene data show CDR1 as DFQATT and CDR2 as SNEGSKA (reference sequence). This CDR3 is CSAERTYEQYV. CDR3 DNA: TGCAGTGCCGAGCGTACCTACGAGCAGTACGTC.

The V call is TRBV30, the J call TRBJ2-3, with 8 bases identical to TRBD2. Per the germline V gene, CDR1 is GTSNPN and CDR2 is SVGIG (reference sequence). There are 17 residues in the CDR3. J was trimmed by 1 base and V by 0 bases; bases with no gene match: 9. The CDR3 here is CAWSVRGAGVGTDTQYF. The CDR3, as DNA: TGTGCCTGGAGTGTACGGGGAGCGGGGGTTGGCACAGATACGCAGTATTTT. Combining the CDR3 with reference TRBV30 and TRBJ2-3 gives the whole variable domain SQTIHQWPATLVQPVGSPLSLECTVEGTSNPNLYWYRQAAGRGLQLLFYSVGIGQISSEVPQNLSASRPQDRQFILSSKKLLLSDSGFYLCAWSVRGAGVGTDTQYFGPGTRLTVL.

The V and J genes are TRBV5-1 and TRBJ1-6; weak D call: TRBD1 (5 bases). The CDR3 length is 16 residues. Germline V gene data show CDR1 as SGHRS and CDR2 as YFSETQ. Between the trimmed V and J ends, which lost 4 bases and 11 bases, there was a span of 22 bases. The CDR3 sequence is CASSGGTGQVGTPLHF. The CDR3 DNA sequence: TGCGCCAGCAGCGGGGGGACGGGCCAGGTGGGGACACCCCTCCACTTT.

V usage is TRBV9 and J usage is TRBJ2-7; TRBD2 matches at 11 bases. CDR1 is SGDLS, CDR2 YYNGEE, per germline. The V and J ends lost 4 bases and 7 bases, in that order; junction bases with no gene match: 10. The CDR3 is 15 residues long. The CDR3 sequence is CASSPPSGRRGEQYF. The CDR3 coding sequence is TGTGCCAGCAGCCCACCTAGCGGGAGGCGAGGGGAGCAGTACTTC.

The chain carries TRBV28 and TRBJ1-5; D unclear. Germline V CDR1 and CDR2: MDHEN, SYDVKM. The CDR3 totals 14 residues. V was pared by 5 bases and J by 3 bases, with 11 bases between. The CDR3 sequence: CASSTQAFNQPQHF. The DNA for the CDR3 is TGTGCCAGCAGTACACAAGCGTTCAATCAGCCCCAGCATTTT. Drawing the rest from reference TRBV28 and TRBJ1-5, the complete variable domain is DVKVTQSSRYLVKRTGEKVFLECVQDMDHENMFWYRQDPGLGLRLIYFSYDVKMKEKGDIPEGYSVSREKKERFSLILESASTNQTSMYLCASSTQAFNQPQHFGDGTRLSIL.

This chain links TRBV19 with TRBJ1-2; D unclear. The CDR3 length is 13 residues. Germline assignment: CDR1 LNHDA and CDR2 SQIVND (reference sequence). The V end lost 3 bases, the J end lost 8 bases, and 13 bases lay between the germline ends. CDR3 amino acids: CASSIASTQGYTF. The CDR3, as DNA: TGTGCCAGTAGTATCGCCTCCACCCAGGGCTACACCTTC. The whole variable domain, remainder taken from reference TRBV19 and TRBJ1-2, is DGGITQSPKYLFRKEGQNVTLSCEQNLNHDAMYWYRQDPGQGLRLIYYSQIVNDFQKGDIAEGYSVSREKKESFPLTVTSAQKNPTAFYLCASSIASTQGYTFGSGTRLTVV.

V is TRBV2 and J is TRBJ2-5; no reliable D call. The length of the CDR3 is 14 residues. CDR1 and CDR2 from the germline V gene are SNHLY and FYNNEI. Deletions cut 2 bases from V and 1 base from J, with 8 bases between. Here the CDR3 DNA reads TGTGCCAGCAGTGAAACGTTAGCCCAAGAGACCCAGTACTTC. Protein product: CASSETLAQETQYF.

The gene calls are TRBV5-1 and TRBJ2-5, with 14 bases aligning to TRBD2. Germline V CDR1 and CDR2: SGHRS, YFSETQ. Trimming at V came to 3 bases and at J to 2 bases, leaving 3 bases not matched to a gene. The CDR3 covers 16 residues. The DNA for the CDR3 is TGCGCCAGCAGCTACGGGACTAGCGGGGGTCAAGAGACCCAGTACTTC. This translates into CASSYGTSGGQETQYF.